The rows below give T cell receptor beta chains drawn from one sample of a study of CD8 T cells in Susac syndrome. TCRdb re-analysed the immunoSEQ multiplex PCR reads in MiXCR, keeping a single row per CDR3 protein. The sample has approximately 22,000 distinct CDR3 sequences, around 94% seen once. Sample: CD8+ T cells from PBMCs. These receptors all come from a human donor in good health. Each CDR3 is given with its conserved first and last residue. Fields, in order: J gene, V gene, D gene, clone size, CDR3 DNA, CDR3 protein. The D gene is left open where the match is weak. Size is omitted from some rows. Given values are once, few, many or a class for expanded clones.

j_call: TRBJ2-3; v_call: TRBV5-4; d_call: .; clone_size: .; cdr3_nt: TGTGCCAGCAGGACCCTGGGGGGTTTCACAGATACGCAGTATTTT; cdr3_aa: CASRTLGGFTDTQYF
j_call: TRBJ2-7; v_call: TRBV7-9; d_call: TRBD1; clone_size: .; cdr3_nt: TGTGCCAGCAGCTCAACATCGGGACAGAGGGTTTACGAGCAGTACTTC; cdr3_aa: CASSSTSGQRVYEQYF
j_call: TRBJ1-5; v_call: TRBV12-3/TRBV12-4; d_call: .; clone_size: .; cdr3_nt: TGTGCCAGCAGTTTCTCTTCGACGGGCAATCAGCCCCAGCATTTT; cdr3_aa: CASSFSSTGNQPQHF
j_call: TRBJ2-4; v_call: TRBV5-1; d_call: .; clone_size: once; cdr3_nt: TGCGCCAGGCGCCGGGCGTCGCAGTACTTC; cdr3_aa: CARRRASQYF
j_call: TRBJ1-1; v_call: TRBV7-6; d_call: TRBD1; clone_size: .; cdr3_nt: TGTGCCAGCAGCCCGACAGGGATGAACACTGAAGCTTTCTTT; cdr3_aa: CASSPTGMNTEAFF
j_call: TRBJ2-7; v_call: TRBV29-1; d_call: .; clone_size: .; cdr3_nt: TGCAGCGCCATCCGGGACGGGGACCTAACCTACGAGCAGTACTTC; cdr3_aa: CSAIRDGDLTYEQYF
j_call: TRBJ2-5; v_call: TRBV6-2/TRBV6-3; d_call: .; clone_size: .; cdr3_nt: TGTGCCAGCAGTTACTCTTGGAAGGGGCAAGAGACCCAGTACTTC; cdr3_aa: CASSYSWKGQETQYF
j_call: TRBJ2-1; v_call: TRBV5-6; d_call: .; clone_size: .; cdr3_nt: TGTGCCAGCGGTACTAGAGGACTTTTCCTCCCCAATGAGCAGTTCTTC; cdr3_aa: CASGTRGLFLPNEQFF
j_call: TRBJ2-1; v_call: TRBV7-8; d_call: .; clone_size: once; cdr3_nt: TGTGCCAGCAGCCCTCCAGGGGCCCATACCTACAATGAGCAGTTCTTC; cdr3_aa: CASSPPGAHTYNEQFF
j_call: TRBJ1-5; v_call: TRBV9; d_call: .; clone_size: .; cdr3_nt: TGTGCCAGCAGCGTAGCTCAGGGTGGACAGCCCCAGCATTTT; cdr3_aa: CASSVAQGGQPQHF
j_call: TRBJ2-5; v_call: TRBV2; d_call: .; clone_size: .; cdr3_nt: TGTGCCAGCAGTGAAACGGGTGGGCAAGAGACCCAGTACTTC; cdr3_aa: CASSETGGQETQYF